Listed below are T cell receptor beta chains from one sample, sequenced in a study of T cell responses to AZD1222 COVID-19 vaccine. Profiled with immunoSEQ multiplex PCR; TCRdb holds only in-frame clones, not every one. The table shows about 150,000 clones, with about 88% occurring only once. Source: peripheral blood, taken on day 0 of AZD1222 vaccination. These receptors came from an adult in good health. The CDR3 runs from the conserved cysteine through the conserved F or W. D genes are given only for firm matches. The size entry is marked missing in some rows and otherwise reads once, few, many or a size class.

D gene: NA; CDR3 length: 12; J gene: TRBJ1-2; clone size: NA; V gene: TRBV19; CDR3 DNA: TGTGCCACGAGCCCGGGCAACTATGGCTACACCTTC; CDR3 protein: CATSPGNYGYTF
D gene: NA; CDR3 length: 15; J gene: TRBJ1-1; clone size: NA; V gene: TRBV5-6; CDR3 DNA: TGTGCCAGCAGCTTGGAGAGGACAATGAACACTGAAGCTTTCTTT; CDR3 protein: CASSLERTMNTEAFF
D gene: NA; CDR3 length: 12; J gene: TRBJ1-2; clone size: few; V gene: TRBV28; CDR3 DNA: TGTGCCAGCAGTAGAGGAGTCTATGGCTACACCTTC; CDR3 protein: CASSRGVYGYTF
D gene: NA; CDR3 length: 16; J gene: TRBJ1-6; clone size: NA; V gene: TRBV27; CDR3 DNA: TGTGCCAGCAACCTTCTAAGGGGCGCGACAAGGTCACCCCTCCACTTT; CDR3 protein: CASNLLRGATRSPLHF
D gene: TRBD2; CDR3 length: 17; J gene: TRBJ2-5; clone size: once; V gene: TRBV5-1; CDR3 DNA: TGCGCCAGCAGCTTGGGAGCCTTTAGTAGCGGGGAGGAGACCCAGTACTTC; CDR3 protein: CASSLGAFSSGEETQYF
D gene: NA; CDR3 length: 14; J gene: TRBJ1-2; clone size: NA; V gene: TRBV3-1/TRBV3-2; CDR3 DNA: TGTGCCAGCAGCCAAGATCACGGAGTGAGAGGCTACACCTTC; CDR3 protein: CASSQDHGVRGYTF
D gene: TRBD1; CDR3 length: 13; J gene: TRBJ1-5; clone size: NA; V gene: TRBV6-5; CDR3 DNA: TGTGCCAGCAGTTGGGACAGGGAACAGCCCCAGCATTTT; CDR3 protein: CASSWDREQPQHF
D gene: NA; CDR3 length: 12; J gene: TRBJ2-7; clone size: NA; V gene: TRBV12-3/TRBV12-4; CDR3 DNA: TGTGCCAGCAGTCAGGAGGGCTGGGAGCAGTACTTC; CDR3 protein: CASSQEGWEQYF
D gene: NA; CDR3 length: 15; J gene: TRBJ2-3; clone size: NA; V gene: TRBV19; CDR3 DNA: TGTGCCAGTACCATAACAGGCTTAAAGTCCGATACGCAGTATTTT; CDR3 protein: CASTITGLKSDTQYF
D gene: NA; CDR3 length: 14; J gene: TRBJ1-1; clone size: NA; V gene: TRBV5-4; CDR3 DNA: TGTGCCAGCAGCCCGCGTGAGGGAAGCACTGAAGCTTTCTTT; CDR3 protein: CASSPREGSTEAFF
D gene: NA; CDR3 length: 15; J gene: TRBJ2-7; clone size: NA; V gene: TRBV6-5; CDR3 DNA: TGTGCCTCCGGTGGGGGGCTGGTCTATGCTTCCGAGCAGTACTTC; CDR3 protein: CASGGGLVYASEQYF
D gene: NA; CDR3 length: 14; J gene: TRBJ2-3; clone size: NA; V gene: TRBV5-5; CDR3 DNA: TGTGCCAGCAGCTTTAACAGGGGCACAGATACGCAGTATTTT; CDR3 protein: CASSFNRGTDTQYF
D gene: NA; CDR3 length: 14; J gene: TRBJ1-1; clone size: NA; V gene: TRBV2; CDR3 DNA: TGTGCCAGCAGACAAGGGACGGGGAACACTGAAGCTTTCTTT; CDR3 protein: CASRQGTGNTEAFF
D gene: NA; CDR3 length: 11; J gene: TRBJ1-2; clone size: NA; V gene: TRBV25-1; CDR3 DNA: TGTGCCAGCAGTGAGAATGAAGGCTACACCTTC; CDR3 protein: CASSENEGYTF
D gene: NA; CDR3 length: 12; J gene: TRBJ1-1; clone size: NA; V gene: TRBV5-4; CDR3 DNA: TGTGCCAGCAGCTTTCTGGCGGCTGAAGCTTTCTTT; CDR3 protein: CASSFLAAEAFF
D gene: NA; CDR3 length: 14; J gene: TRBJ1-5; clone size: NA; V gene: TRBV7-9; CDR3 DNA: TGTGCCAGCAGCTTAGGGGGGGGTTACCAGCCCCAGCATTTT; CDR3 protein: CASSLGGGYQPQHF
D gene: NA; CDR3 length: 15; J gene: TRBJ2-7; clone size: NA; V gene: TRBV4-1; CDR3 DNA: TGCGCCAGCAGCCAAGCAGGACCCAGCTCCTACGAGCAGTACTTC; CDR3 protein: CASSQAGPSSYEQYF
D gene: NA; CDR3 length: 13; J gene: TRBJ2-7; clone size: NA; V gene: TRBV11-3; CDR3 DNA: TGTGCCAGCAGCTTAGCCAACTCCTACGAGCAGTACTTC; CDR3 protein: CASSLANSYEQYF
D gene: NA; CDR3 length: 12; J gene: TRBJ1-4; clone size: NA; V gene: TRBV6-5; CDR3 DNA: TGTGCCTACCAGGAGGGCAATGAAAAACTGTTTTTT; CDR3 protein: CAYQEGNEKLFF
D gene: NA; CDR3 length: 13; J gene: TRBJ2-5; clone size: NA; V gene: TRBV6-5; CDR3 DNA: TGTGCCAGCAGTAGGACCGGGCTAGAGACCCAGTACTTC; CDR3 protein: CASSRTGLETQYF
D gene: TRBD1; CDR3 length: 14; J gene: TRBJ1-1; clone size: NA; V gene: TRBV18; CDR3 DNA: TGTGCCAGCTACCGGGGGACAGAGAACACTGAAGCTTTCTTT; CDR3 protein: CASYRGTENTEAFF